A single sample is the source of the 6 T cell receptor beta chains below, sequenced in a study of blood T cell repertoires in COVID-19. Profiling relied on immunoSEQ multiplex PCR, and the TCRdb table lists in-frame clones only, not all of them. This sample has 250,000 to 300,000 clones; roughly 85% occur once, and the top ten carry approximately 5.1%. Sequencing used peripheral blood. All receptors come from a man in his forties or fifties with active or convalescent COVID-19.

The rearrangement links TRBV7-9 to TRBJ2-7, with TRBD1 identical over 8 bases. The CDR3 spans 12 residues. Losses at the gene ends were 4 bases for V and 7 bases for J; bases not matched to a gene: 3. Looked up from germline, CDR1 is SEHNR and CDR2 is FQNEAQ (reference sequence). Here the CDR3 reads CASSWTGWEQYF. DNA of the CDR3: TGTGCCAGCAGCTGGACAGGGTGGGAGCAGTACTTC.

The chain links TRBV7-9 to TRBJ2-1; 7 bases fit TRBD1. J lost 9 bases, V lost 5 bases, and 4 bases had no gene match. The CDR3 is made up of 12 amino acids. Germline CDR1 is SEHNR and CDR2 is FQNEAQ (reference sequence). In nucleotides, the CDR3 is TGTGCCAGCAGCGTACAGGGGAGTGAGCAGTTCTTC. Its protein product is CASSVQGSEQFF.

This chain joins TRBV4-2 and TRBJ2-3, with D maybe TRBD2 (6 bases). Germline V gene sequence: CDR1 LGHNA, CDR2 YNFKEQ. V gave up 4 bases and J gave up 4 bases, with 12 bases separating them. The CDR3 sequence is 14 residues long. In nucleotides, the CDR3 is TGTGCCAGCAGCCCCCGACTAGGACCAGATACGCAGTATTTT. Protein: CASSPRLGPDTQYF.

This chain connects TRBV11-3 to TRBJ2-7; 12 nucleotides align to TRBD2. Germline CDR1 and CDR2: SGHNT and YENEEA. The CDR3 sequence is 17 residues long. V was pared by 1 base and J by 3 bases, with 7 bases of the junction left unmatched. CDR3 sequence (DNA): TGTGCCAGCAGCTTAGTGTCTAGCGGGAGGGACGGCTACGAGCAGTACTTC. Translated, it gives CASSLVSSGRDGYEQYF. Drawing the rest from reference TRBV11-3 and TRBJ2-7, the complete variable domain is EAGVVQSPRYKIIEKKQPVAFWCNPISGHNTLYWYLQNLGQGPELLIRYENEEAVDDSQLPKDRFSAERLKGVDSTLKIQPAELGDSAVYLCASSLVSSGRDGYEQYFGPGTRLTVT.

This chain links TRBV7-2 with TRBJ2-3, with 14 bases that match TRBD2. Per the germline V gene, CDR1 is SGHTA and CDR2 is FQGNSA. J gave up 8 bases and V 5 bases, and 15 bases lay outside the gene matches. The CDR3 runs to 18 residues. CDR3 loop: CASSAPGLAGESARTQYF. In DNA, the CDR3 is TGTGCCAGCAGCGCCCCGGGACTAGCGGGAGAGTCGGCCCGTACGCAGTATTTT.

The chain combines TRBV7-9 with TRBJ1-3; TRBD1 agrees at 8 bases. Germline V gene sequence: CDR1 SEHNR, CDR2 FQNEAQ (reference sequence). This CDR3 spans 14 amino acids. V lost 1 base and J lost 7; bases outside the gene matches: 3. The CDR3 protein is CASSLVGQANTIYF. The CDR3 DNA reads TGTGCCAGCAGCTTAGTGGGACAGGCTAACACCATATATTTT.